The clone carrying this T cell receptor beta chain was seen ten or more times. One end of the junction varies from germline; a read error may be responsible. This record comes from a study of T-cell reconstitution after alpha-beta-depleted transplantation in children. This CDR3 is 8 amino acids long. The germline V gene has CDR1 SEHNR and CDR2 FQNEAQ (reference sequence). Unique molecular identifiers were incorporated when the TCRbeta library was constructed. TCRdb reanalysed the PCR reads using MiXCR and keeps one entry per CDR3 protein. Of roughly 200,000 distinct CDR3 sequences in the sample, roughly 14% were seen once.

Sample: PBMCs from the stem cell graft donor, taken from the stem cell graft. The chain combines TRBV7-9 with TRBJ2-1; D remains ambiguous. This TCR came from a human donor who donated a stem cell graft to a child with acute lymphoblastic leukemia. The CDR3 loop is CASTPREF. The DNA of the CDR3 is TGTGCCAGCACTCCAAGGGAATTC. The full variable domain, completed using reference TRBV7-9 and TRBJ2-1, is DTGVSQNPRHKITKRGQNVTFRCDPISEHNRLYWYRQTLGQGPEFLTYFQNEAQLEKSRLLSDRFSAERPKGSFSTLEIQRTEQGDSAMYLCASTPREFGPGTRLTVL.